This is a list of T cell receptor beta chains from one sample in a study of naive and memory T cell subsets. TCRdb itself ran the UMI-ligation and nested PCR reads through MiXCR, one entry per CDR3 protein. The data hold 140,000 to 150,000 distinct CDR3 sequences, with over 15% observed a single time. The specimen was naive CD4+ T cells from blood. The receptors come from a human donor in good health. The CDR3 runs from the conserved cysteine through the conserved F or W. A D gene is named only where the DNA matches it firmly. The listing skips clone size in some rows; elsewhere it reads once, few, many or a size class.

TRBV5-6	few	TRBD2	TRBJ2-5	CASSLIAGVNQETQYF	TGTGCCAGCAGCTTGATAGCGGGAGTCAACCAAGAGACCCAGTACTTC
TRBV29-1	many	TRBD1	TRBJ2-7	CSVEGRTGTGEQYF	TGCAGCGTTGAAGGAAGGACAGGGACGGGGGAGCAGTACTTC
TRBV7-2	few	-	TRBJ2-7	CASSLEVGSYEQYF	TGTGCCAGCAGCTTAGAGGTGGGTTCCTACGAGCAGTACTTC
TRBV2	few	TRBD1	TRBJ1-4	CASSEPGQGIVRFEKLFF	TGTGCCAGCAGTGAACCGGGACAGGGGATCGTACGGTTTGAAAAACTGTTTTTT
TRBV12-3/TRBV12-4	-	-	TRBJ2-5	CASSLAGAGSETQYF	TGTGCCAGCAGTTTAGCAGGGGCAGGGTCTGAGACCCAGTACTTC
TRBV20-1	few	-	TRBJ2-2	CSVESSNTGELFF	TGCAGTGTGGAGAGCTCGAACACCGGGGAGCTGTTTTTT
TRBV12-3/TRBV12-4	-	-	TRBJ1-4	CASSLGSGRGNEKLFF	TGTGCCAGCAGTTTGGGGTCAGGGCGAGGGAATGAAAAACTGTTTTTT
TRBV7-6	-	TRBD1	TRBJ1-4	CASSQRGRGEKLFF	TGTGCCAGCAGCCAAAGGGGGCGAGGTGAAAAACTGTTTTTT
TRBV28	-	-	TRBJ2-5	CASSLPGGGETQYF	TGTGCCAGCAGTTTGCCTGGGGGAGGAGAGACCCAGTACTTC
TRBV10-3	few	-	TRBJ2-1	CAISTVGGIYNEQFF	TGTGCCATCAGTACCGTTGGCGGGATCTACAATGAGCAGTTCTTC
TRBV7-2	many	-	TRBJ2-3	CATKWVRGSTDTQYF	TGTGCCACCAAGTGGGTGCGGGGCAGCACAGATACGCAGTATTTT
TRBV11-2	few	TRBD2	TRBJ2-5	CASSFGTSGRASETQYF	TGTGCCAGCAGCTTTGGGACTAGCGGGAGGGCATCGGAGACCCAGTACTTC
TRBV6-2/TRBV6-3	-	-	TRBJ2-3	CASSPELRGTDTQYF	TGTGCCAGCAGTCCGGAACTAAGAGGCACAGATACGCAGTATTTT
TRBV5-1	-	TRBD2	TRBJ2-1	CASSPGGLAGANEQFF	TGCGCCAGCAGCCCGGGGGGACTAGCGGGAGCCAATGAGCAGTTCTTC
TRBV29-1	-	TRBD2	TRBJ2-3	CSVQNIAGADTQYF	TGCAGCGTTCAAAATATAGCGGGAGCAGATACGCAGTATTTT
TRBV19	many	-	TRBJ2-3	CASSIGGLTDTQYF	TGTGCCAGTAGTATAGGAGGGCTCACAGATACGCAGTATTTT
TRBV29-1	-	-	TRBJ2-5	CSVGGQGETQYF	TGCAGCGTTGGAGGCCAAGGGGAGACCCAGTACTTC
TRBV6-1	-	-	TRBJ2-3	CASSQGLGNTDTQYF	TGTGCCAGCTCCCAGGGTTTGGGTAACACAGATACGCAGTATTTT
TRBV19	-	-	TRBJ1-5	CASSIPDRDNQPQHF	TGTGCCAGTAGTATCCCAGACAGAGACAATCAGCCCCAGCATTTT
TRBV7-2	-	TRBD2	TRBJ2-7	CASSLGSGRDTYEQYF	TGTGCCAGCAGCTTAGGTAGCGGGAGGGATACCTACGAGCAGTACTTC
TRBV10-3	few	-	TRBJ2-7	CAISEYLGQYF	TGTGCCATCAGTGAGTACCTCGGGCAGTACTTC
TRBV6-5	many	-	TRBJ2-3	CATAGDTDTQYF	TGTGCCACCGCCGGAGACACAGATACGCAGTATTTT
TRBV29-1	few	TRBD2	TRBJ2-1	CSVVTPLAVLYNEQFF	TGCAGCGTTGTTACTCCTCTAGCGGTTTTATACAATGAGCAGTTCTTC
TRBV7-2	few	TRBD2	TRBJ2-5	CASSRAGGQETQYF	TGTGCCAGCAGCCGAGCGGGAGGGCAAGAGACCCAGTACTTC
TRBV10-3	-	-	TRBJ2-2	CAISETLANTGELFF	TGTGCCATCAGTGAGACGCTAGCGAACACCGGGGAGCTGTTTTTT
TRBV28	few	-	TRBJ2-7	CASSGAGLPYEQYF	TGTGCCAGCAGTGGTGCGGGGTTACCCTACGAGCAGTACTTC
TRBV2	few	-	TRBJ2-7	CASSAVEVHSYEQYF	TGTGCCAGCAGTGCGGTGGAGGTCCACTCCTACGAGCAGTACTTC
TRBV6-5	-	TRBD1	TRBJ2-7	CASSYSIVGTGIYEQYF	TGTGCCAGCAGTTACTCGATCGTTGGGACAGGGATCTACGAGCAGTACTTC
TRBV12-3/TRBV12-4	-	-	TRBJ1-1	CASSPTGGGGRSEAFF	TGTGCCAGCAGCCCCACGGGGGGAGGGGGTCGGTCTGAAGCTTTCTTT
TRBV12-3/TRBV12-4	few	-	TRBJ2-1	CASSSNRAGNEQFF	TGTGCCAGCAGTTCGAACAGGGCAGGCAATGAGCAGTTCTTC
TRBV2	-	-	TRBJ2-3	CASRGRSSTDTQYF	TGTGCCAGCAGGGGCAGATCTAGCACAGATACGCAGTATTTT
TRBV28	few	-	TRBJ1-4	CASSFGGVVSNEKLFF	TGTGCCAGCAGTTTTGGGGGGGTCGTATCTAATGAAAAACTGTTTTTT
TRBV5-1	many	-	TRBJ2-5	CASRGQTQYF	TGCGCCAGCAGGGGACAGACCCAGTACTTC
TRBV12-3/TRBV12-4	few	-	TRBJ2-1	CASSPTRLVSYNEQFF	TGTGCCAGCAGTCCCACCCGACTAGTCTCCTACAATGAGCAGTTCTTC
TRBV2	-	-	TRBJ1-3	CASNLDGLSGNTIYF	TGTGCCAGCAACCTGGACGGCCTGAGTGGAAACACCATATATTTT
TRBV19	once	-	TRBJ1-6	CASNAASSYNSPLHF	TGTGCCAGTAATGCAGCGAGCTCCTATAATTCACCCCTCCACTTT
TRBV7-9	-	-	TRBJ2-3	CASSGVGTDTQYF	TGTGCCAGCAGCGGGGTCGGCACAGATACGCAGTATTTT
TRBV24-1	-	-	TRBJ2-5	CATSDLASGETQYF	TGTGCCACCAGTGATTTGGCTTCGGGTGAGACCCAGTACTTC
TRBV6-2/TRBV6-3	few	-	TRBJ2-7	CASIGREQYF	TGTGCCAGCATTGGGCGGGAGCAGTACTTC
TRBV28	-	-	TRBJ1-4	CASRQGRGKLFF	TGTGCCAGCAGACAGGGTCGGGGAAAACTGTTTTTT
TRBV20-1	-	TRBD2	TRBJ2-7	CSARGLAGVYEQYF	TGCAGTGCTAGAGGACTAGCGGGAGTCTACGAGCAGTACTTC
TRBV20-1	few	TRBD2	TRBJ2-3	CSAVQGRGSTDTQYF	TGCAGTGCGGTGCAAGGGCGGGGGAGCACAGATACGCAGTATTTT
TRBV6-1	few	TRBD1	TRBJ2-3	CASSPGTGGGGDTQYF	TGTGCCAGCAGTCCCGGGACAGGGGGCGGAGGAGATACGCAGTATTTT
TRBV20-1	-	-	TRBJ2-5	CSAREYQETQYF	TGCAGTGCTAGGGAGTACCAAGAGACCCAGTACTTC
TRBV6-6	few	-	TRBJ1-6	CASRTAGDLHF	TGTGCCAGCAGGACAGCAGGGGACCTCCACTTT